The clone carrying this T cell receptor (beta chain) was counted a few times. Its specificity is not known. Germline values: CDR1 KGHSH, CDR2 LQKENI. The V and J ends lost 1 base and 7 bases, in that order; junction bases with no gene match: 10. The length of the CDR3 is 16 residues. This sample was included in a study of OX40 agonist ivuxolimab in advanced cancers. Whole-study context: The diagnoses of dose-escalation patients were hepatocellular carcinoma, melanoma, renal cell or head and neck cancer. Three patients responded partially, comprising one with hepatocellular carcinoma and two with cutaneous melanoma. Study-wide results and limits: CD8+ T cells were the subset that, on average, had more expanded clones than CD4+.

Exclusion of a patient followed from autoimmune disease history or systemic immunosuppression. Produced via immunoSEQ multiplex PCR; TCRdb's table is partial and in-frame only. The sample contains over 150,000 clones, around 94% of which appear only once. The TCR was taken from an adult with an advanced solid tumor such as melanoma, head and neck, liver or kidney cancer. The sequencing here drew on CD4+ or CD8+ T cells sorted from blood, taken in a trial of the OX40 agonist ivuxolimab. The V call is TRBV18, the J call TRBJ2-1; the match to TRBD2 covers 7 bases. The DNA for the CDR3 is TGTGCCAGCTCACCACGTCCGGGAGGATCAACAAATGAGCAGTTCTTC. Residues: CASSPRPGGSTNEQFF.